This TCR beta chain was identified during a study of identical twins. Study conclusions and caveats: Out-of-frame alpha sequences shared by twins showed excess low generation probability. Insertions ran lower in abundant cord blood beta clonotypes, though not in memory repertoires.

MiXCR, run by TCRdb on the 5' RACE reads, gives a single entry per CDR3 protein. Among about 690,000 distinct CDR3 sequences listed, less than 7% were seen once. This clonotype was detected a few times. Its matching antigen is unknown. CDR3 length equals 12 residues. Germline lookup yields CDR1 SGDLS and CDR2 YYNGEE. V lost 3 bases and J 5 bases, leaving 6 bases between the germline ends. The specimen was naive T cells sorted from blood. The chain links TRBV9 to TRBJ2-1, with D perhaps TRBD1 (6 bases). The sequence came from a man between 18 and 29 years old in good health. In DNA form, the CDR3 reads TGTGCCAGCAGCGGGACAGACAATGAGCAGTTCTTC. Protein sequence: CASSGTDNEQFF.